Listed below are T cell receptor beta chains from one sample, sequenced in a study of shared clonotypes between healthy human individuals. Profiling relied on immunoSEQ multiplex PCR, and the TCRdb table lists in-frame clones only, not all of them. Among roughly 2 million clones, approximately 94% were seen once, and the ten largest hold roughly 0.13%. The sample comprised naive CD4+ T cells sorted from blood. Receptors were obtained from a man younger than 30 in good health. The CDR3 runs from the conserved cysteine through the conserved F or W. D genes are given only for firm matches. Rows may omit the clone size; those that give it use once, few, many or a size class.

len: 21; j_gene: TRBJ1-6; d_gene: TRBD1; v_gene: TRBV7-8; abundance: NA; CDR3nt: TGTGCCAGCAGCTCACTAGCCATGGACGGGACAGGGTGGGTAAAAGGCTCACCCCTCCACTTT; CDR3aa: CASSSLAMDGTGWVKGSPLHF
len: 18; j_gene: TRBJ2-3; d_gene: TRBD2; v_gene: TRBV7-2; abundance: once; CDR3nt: TGTGCCAGCAGTCTCCTTCCCGGATCTAGCGGGAGATGGGATACGCAGTATTTT; CDR3aa: CASSLLPGSSGRWDTQYF
len: 13; j_gene: TRBJ1-2; d_gene: NA; v_gene: TRBV4-1; abundance: NA; CDR3nt: TGCGCCAGCAGCCAAGGTGAGGACAGTGGCTACACCTTC; CDR3aa: CASSQGEDSGYTF
len: 14; j_gene: TRBJ2-2; d_gene: NA; v_gene: TRBV2; abundance: NA; CDR3nt: TGTGCCAGCAGTGCGCTAGTGAACACCGGGGAGCTGTTTTTT; CDR3aa: CASSALVNTGELFF
len: 14; j_gene: TRBJ1-3; d_gene: NA; v_gene: TRBV9; abundance: NA; CDR3nt: TGTGCCAGCAGCGCGTCGACAGCTGGAAACACCATATATTTT; CDR3aa: CASSASTAGNTIYF
len: 14; j_gene: TRBJ2-1; d_gene: NA; v_gene: TRBV18; abundance: NA; CDR3nt: TGTGCCAGCTCACCTTGGGACAAAAACAATGAGCAGTTCTTC; CDR3aa: CASSPWDKNNEQFF
len: 16; j_gene: TRBJ1-5; d_gene: NA; v_gene: TRBV28; abundance: NA; CDR3nt: TGTGCCAGCAGCAAGGACAGTCTTTATAGCAATCAGCCCCAGCATTTT; CDR3aa: CASSKDSLYSNQPQHF
len: 11; j_gene: TRBJ2-5; d_gene: TRBD1; v_gene: TRBV30; abundance: once; CDR3nt: TGTGCCTGGTCAGGGGGAGAGACCCAGTACTTC; CDR3aa: CAWSGGETQYF
len: 15; j_gene: TRBJ2-3; d_gene: TRBD2; v_gene: TRBV5-6; abundance: NA; CDR3nt: TGTGCCAGCAGCTTGACGGGAGGTAGCACAGATACGCAGTATTTT; CDR3aa: CASSLTGGSTDTQYF
len: 14; j_gene: TRBJ2-7; d_gene: NA; v_gene: TRBV28; abundance: NA; CDR3nt: TGTGCCAGCAGTTTATATGAGGGGGCGGGAGAGCAGTACTTC; CDR3aa: CASSLYEGAGEQYF
len: 13; j_gene: TRBJ1-6; d_gene: NA; v_gene: TRBV2; abundance: few; CDR3nt: TGTGCCAGCAGTGTTGGGTATAATTCACCCCTCCACTTT; CDR3aa: CASSVGYNSPLHF
len: 17; j_gene: TRBJ2-6; d_gene: TRBD1; v_gene: TRBV29-1; abundance: NA; CDR3nt: TGCAGCGTACACCCCGCAGGGGGAAGCTCTGGGGCCAACGTCCTGACTTTC; CDR3aa: CSVHPAGGSSGANVLTF
len: 13; j_gene: TRBJ1-1; d_gene: NA; v_gene: TRBV10-3; abundance: few; CDR3nt: TGTGCCATCAGTGAGTCTGCCCTCACTGAAGCTTTCTTT; CDR3aa: CAISESALTEAFF